The clone carrying this TCR beta chain was counted a few times. Its specificity is not known. The time point denotes: newly diagnosed GD, antithyroid drugs for less than 3 months. After RNA was extracted from PBMCs, the TCR library was made from it. The source of the sample is a study of regulatory T cells in long-lasting Graves disease. The overall study: The study enrolled newly diagnosed Graves' patients on antithyroid drugs under 3 months.

The CDR3 runs 14 residues. Germline V gene data show CDR1 as SGDLS and CDR2 as YYNGEE. Trimming took 4 bases from V and 7 from J; bases not matched to a gene: 5. Study findings and constraints: Repertoires from persistent disease leaned toward TRBV28, TRBJ1-2 and TRBJ2-5.

The TCR beta library used iRepertoire HTBI primers with Arm-PCR amplification of CDR3. TCRdb passed the multiplex PCR reads through MiXCR, listing each CDR3 protein once. Seen here are roughly 350,000 distinct CDR3 sequences, over 15% observed once, and the top ten hold approximately 30%. This sample was shared with a second study, whose subject was T cells in Graves' hyperthyroidism and ophthalmopathy.

The TCR sequence derives from a man between 35 and 55 years old with Graves disease. The input for sequencing was peripheral blood mononuclear cells (PBMCs), taken at new diagnosis, from a patient treated with antithyroid drugs. This chain links TRBV9 with TRBJ1-4, with 9 bases that match TRBD1. CDR3 in amino acids: CASSSGTGSEKLFF. CDR3 sequence (DNA): TGTGCCAGCAGCTCCGGGACAGGGAGTGAAAAACTGTTTTTT.